This T cell receptor (beta chain) was retrieved from a study of blood T cell repertoires in COVID-19. Study at large: Sample material is recorded as cDNA or gDNA derived from T cells, B-cell-depleted T cells, or PBMCs.

The germline CDR1 and CDR2 sequences are LGHNT and FRNRAP. This CDR3 has 13 residues. Trimming took 3 bases from V and 3 from J, leaving 8 bases between them. Recruits, aged 18 to 89 years, lived in 24 US areas. Recovery among Cohort 3 donors was established by two negative PCRs, clearance, or symptom resolution. Per the authors' pipeline: Estimation of nucleated cell counts relied on the amplification of reference gene primers. Clones were read by immunoSEQ multiplex PCR, and TCRdb kept only the in-frame ones, dropping some. That table supplies the V and J calls and clone size; D and trimming were determined from the DNA. The data contain around 300,000 clones, 80% to 90% of them singletons.

Sequenced input: PBMCs or T cells enriched from blood (not recorded which). The clonotype originates from a woman aged 18-29 years who had recovered from COVID-19. This rearrangement joins TRBV12-5 to TRBJ1-1; D unclear. The DNA of the CDR3 is TGTGCTAGTGGTTTAGCAGGATACACTGAAGCTTTCTTT. Its translation: CASGLAGYTEAFF.